This entry is about one T cell receptor (beta chain). Generated by immunoSEQ multiplex PCR, the TCRdb table keeps only in-frame clones and is missing some. The sample shows 180,000 or so clones, 70% to 90% of them seen only once. This record belongs to a study of blood T cell repertoires in COVID-19. Study information: Samples taken during acute and convalescent COVID-19 were collected in the United States, Italy and Spain.

The junction had 7 bases not matched to a gene; V was cut back by 1 base and J by 10 bases. CDR3 length: 14 amino acids. Per the germline V gene, CDR1 is MNHNS and CDR2 is SASEGT. The receptor comes from a middle-aged man with active or convalescent COVID-19. The sequenced sample was peripheral blood. The chain carries TRBV6-1 and TRBJ1-1; 9 nucleotides align to TRBD1. The CDR3 here is CASSEVWDRARAFF. The CDR3, as DNA: TGTGCCAGCAGTGAAGTTTGGGACAGGGCCCGAGCTTTCTTT.